A single sample is the source of the 17 T cell receptor beta chains below, sequenced in a study of blood T cells in healthy people across ages. The use of a sample-barcoded 5' primer and a J-beta primer mix characterized a second PCR of about 7 to 12 cycles. TCRdb re-called the 5' RACE reads with MiXCR, one entry per CDR3 protein. This repertoire shows around 850,000 distinct CDR3 sequences, about 34% found once; its top ten account for approximately 12%. The specimen sequenced was blood. These receptors all stem from a man between 18 and 29 years old in good health.

The chain is built from TRBV7-2 and TRBJ2-3; 8 bases map to TRBD1. CDR3 length: 16 residues. CDR1 and CDR2 from the germline V gene are SGHTA and FQGNSA. The J segment lost 6 bases and the V segment lost 4 bases, leaving 12 bases of the junction unmatched. The CDR3, as DNA: TGTGCCAGCAGCTCGCCTTTGACAGGGGAGTGGGATACGCAGTATTTT. Its protein is CASSSPLTGEWDTQYF.

The V gene is TRBV7-2, the J gene TRBJ1-2, with a weak D call TRBD1 (6 bases). The CDR3 contains 14 residues. The germline V and J ends were trimmed by 0 bases and 4 bases, with 9 bases remaining between them. In germline, CDR1 is SGHTA, CDR2 FQGNSA. CDR3 bases: TGTGCCAGCAGCTTAGCACAGGGCCCCTATGGCTACACCTTC. Translation: CASSLAQGPYGYTF.

This clonotype occurred a few times. The rearrangement uses TRBV2 and TRBJ2-1, with 11 bases that match TRBD2. Looked up from germline, CDR1 is SNHLY and CDR2 is FYNNEI. V was pared by 6 bases and J by 3 bases, with 10 bases of the junction left unmatched. The CDR3 sequence is 17 residues long. CDR3 nucleotide sequence: TGTGCCAGCAGCCGATCGACGGGACTAGCGGTCTACAATGAGCAGTTCTTC. It encodes CASSRSTGLAVYNEQFF.

V usage is TRBV6-5 and J usage is TRBJ2-1; a weak D match, TRBD2 (5 bases). The CDR3 sequence is 15 residues long. The germline V and J ends were trimmed by 6 bases and 0 bases, with 12 bases remaining between them. The germline V gene encodes CDR1 MNHEY and CDR2 SVGAGI. The DNA for the CDR3 is TGTGCCAGCAGGCTGGACTGGAGCTCCTACAATGAGCAGTTCTTC. Translated, it gives CASRLDWSSYNEQFF.

This clonotype was seen once. J is TRBJ1-1 and V is TRBV5-1; 9 positions match TRBD1. This CDR3 has 17 residues. The V gene end was trimmed by 6 bases and the J gene end by 0 bases; junction bases not matched to a gene: 12. Germline-derived CDR1 and CDR2 are SGHRS and YFSETQ. The CDR3 reads CASTPDRGTFMNTEAFF. The DNA of the CDR3 is TGCGCCAGCACCCCAGACAGGGGGACGTTTATGAACACTGAAGCTTTCTTT. Full variable domain (rest looked up from reference TRBV5-1 and TRBJ1-1): KAGVTQTPRYLIKTRGQQVTLSCSPISGHRSVSWYQQTPGQGLQFLFEYFSETQRNKGNFPGRFSGRQFSNSRSEMNVSTLELGDSALYLCASTPDRGTFMNTEAFFGQGTRLTVV.

This clonotype has just one count. V and J are TRBV7-9 and TRBJ2-1; no reliable D call. Germline lookup yields CDR1 SEHNR and CDR2 FQNEAQ (reference sequence). The length of the CDR3 is 16 residues. V lost 6 bases, J lost 6 bases, and 21 bases lay in between. The CDR3 DNA reads as TGTGCCAGCAGTTACTCGTCTGCAGCAAGGAGCAATGAGCAGTTCTTC. It codes for CASSYSSAARSNEQFF.

This clonotype was seen repeatedly, ten times or more. The CDR3 loop reads CASSYRREQETQYF. In nucleotides, the CDR3 is TGTGCCAGCAGTTATAGGCGGGAACAAGAGACCCAGTACTTC. The chain uses TRBV12-3 or TRBV12-4 and TRBJ2-5, with D tentatively TRBD2 (6 bases). The CDR3 covers 14 residues. V was cut by 4 bases and J by 2 bases, with 11 bases left in between.

This clonotype came up a few times. The chain is built from TRBV7-9 and TRBJ2-1; TRBD2 matches at 7 bases. This CDR3 region has 15 residues. Germline V CDR1 and CDR2: SEHNR, FQNEAQ (reference sequence). V trimming: 2 bases; J trimming: 2 bases; junction bases outside the gene matches: 3. The CDR3 here is CASSLFTSAYNEQFF. In DNA form, the CDR3 reads TGTGCCAGCAGCTTATTTACTAGCGCCTACAATGAGCAGTTCTTC.

A few counts support this clonotype. J is TRBJ2-1 and V is TRBV30; D is ambiguous. Germline V gene sequence: CDR1 GTSNPN, CDR2 SVGIG (reference sequence). The CDR3 consists of 10 residues. V dropped 1 base and J dropped 15 bases, with 10 bases sitting between them. The CDR3 protein is CAWSGEGWFF. As DNA, the CDR3 is TGTGCCTGGAGTGGGGAAGGCTGGTTCTTC.

There are many counts of this clonotype. The rearrangement links TRBV25-1 to TRBJ2-3; weak D call: TRBD1 (5 bases). CDR3 size: 15 residues. Germline values: CDR1 MGHDK, CDR2 SYGVNS. With 2 bases removed from V and 2 bases from J, the gap between germline ends came to 11 bases. CDR3 in amino acids: CASSEIGAFTDTQYF. The CDR3 nucleotides read TGTGCCAGCAGTGAAATAGGGGCGTTCACAGATACGCAGTATTTT.

This clonotype was seen repeatedly, ten times or more. This chain uses TRBV12-3 or TRBV12-4 with TRBJ2-1, with TRBD2 matching over 7 bases. CDR3 length: 14 residues. The V gene end was trimmed by 0 bases and the J gene end by 8 bases; junction bases not matched to a gene: 4. Written as DNA, the CDR3 is TGTGCCAGCAGTTTAGCGGGGGGGTTCGATGAGCAGTTCTTC. This gives the protein CASSLAGGFDEQFF.

Concerning this clonotype: This could be a read error, since a much larger clone is one nucleotide away. V gene TRBV10-3 combines with J gene TRBJ2-3; unclear D gene. CDR3 length: 13 amino acids. CDR1 and CDR2 from the germline V gene are ENHRY and SYGVKD. The CDR3, as DNA: TGTACCATCAGTGACTCGGAGACAGATACGCAGTATTTT. This encodes CTISDSETDTQYF.

The chain couples TRBV4-2 to TRBJ1-5; D perhaps matches TRBD1 (6 bases). Germline V lookup: CDR1 LGHNA, CDR2 YNFKEQ. This CDR3 region has 16 residues. Trimming left V 3 bases short and J 2 bases short, with 14 bases between. This CDR3 reads CASSQAYDRRNQPQHF. As DNA, the CDR3 is TGTGCCAGCAGCCAGGCCTATGACAGGCGCAATCAGCCCCAGCATTTT.

With respect to this clonotype: Here the CDR3 omits its conserved ending phenylalanine or tryptophan, so a read error is the likely source. No DNA is shown, since the ends of the CDR3 on it are uncertain; the CDR3 is the one TCRdb lists. The chain links TRBV20-1 to TRBJ2-1; TRBD1, as called in the table, went unchecked against the DNA. The length of the CDR3 is 17 amino acids, counting both ends. Germline CDR1 is DFQATT and CDR2 is SNEGSKA (reference sequence). CDR3 loop: CSARDPAGVVGGYTFGS.

The chain links TRBV20-1 to TRBJ1-2; 10 bases map to TRBD1. J lost 6 bases, V lost 2 bases, and 3 bases had no gene match. The CDR3 runs 13 residues. Germline-derived CDR1 and CDR2 are DFQATT and SNEGSKA (reference sequence). The chain's CDR3 is CSARTGTGDGYTF. The CDR3 DNA reads TGCAGTGCTAGAACCGGGACAGGGGATGGCTACACCTTC.

This clonotype has at least ten counts. The rearrangement links TRBV5-1 to TRBJ2-5; D gene ambiguous. Trimming removed 3 bases at V and 3 bases at J, with 18 bases between. Per germline, CDR1 SGHRS and CDR2 YFSETQ. The CDR3 has 16 amino acids. The CDR3 region is CASSSARHSREETQYF. The CDR3 nucleotides are TGCGCCAGCAGCTCAGCGAGACATTCTAGGGAAGAGACCCAGTACTTC.

CDR3 in DNA: TGTGCCAGCAGCCATATGTGGGGACACGCGGCCTACGAGCAGTACTTC. This gives the protein CASSHMWGHAAYEQYF. V is TRBV4-2 and J is TRBJ2-7, with D maybe TRBD1 (6 bases). This CDR3 spans 16 amino acids. With 3 bases removed from V and 2 bases from J, the gap between germline ends came to 17 bases. Germline V gene lookup returns CDR1 LGHNA and CDR2 YNFKEQ.